This T cell receptor beta chain was recorded in a study of blood T cell repertoires in COVID-19. Germline lookup yields CDR1 MDHEN and CDR2 SYDVKM. The CDR3 spans 14 residues. V was clipped by 4 bases and J by 1 base, with 11 bases between them. Profiled with immunoSEQ multiplex PCR; TCRdb holds only in-frame clones, not every one. The sample comprises about 190,000 clones, roughly 80% of which are singletons, and roughly 14% rests with the top ten. The chain uses TRBV28 and TRBJ2-7, with D possibly matching TRBD2 (5 bases). The receptor was isolated from a man in his forties or fifties who had recovered from COVID-19. The sequenced sample was peripheral blood. CDR3 amino acids: CASSSPRGSYEQYF. For the CDR3, the DNA is TGTGCCAGCAGTTCGCCCCGCGGGTCCTACGAGCAGTACTTC. Full variable domain (outside the CDR3, taken from reference TRBV28 and TRBJ2-7): DVKVTQSSRYLVKRTGEKVFLECVQDMDHENMFWYRQDPGLGLRLIYFSYDVKMKEKGDIPEGYSVSREKKERFSLILESASTNQTSMYLCASSSPRGSYEQYFGPGTRLTVT.